The next 30 T cell receptor beta chains were all read from a single sample in a study of T cells in narcolepsy. Sequencing used immunoSEQ multiplex PCR; TCRdb keeps in-frame clones, though not all of them. The table shows roughly 20,000 clones, with approximately 90% occurring only once. The sequencing input was memory (CD45RA-) CD4+ T cells from blood. These receptors all stem from a human donor in good health.

There are a few counts of this clone. The chain has TRBV18 and TRBJ1-2; 7 nucleotides match TRBD1. The germline V gene has CDR1 KGHSH and CDR2 LQKENI. V lost 0 bases to trimming and J lost 8 bases; unmatched junction nucleotides: 12. The CDR3 consists of 16 residues. In DNA form, the CDR3 reads TGTGCCAGCTCACCACCCACAGGGGATCTAGGTCCAGGCTACACCTTC. Protein product: CASSPPTGDLGPGYTF.

The chain uses TRBV2 and TRBJ2-2; D is unclear. Germline V CDR1 and CDR2: SNHLY, FYNNEI. V gave up 2 bases and J gave up 6 bases, with 13 bases separating them. The CDR3 has 15 amino acids. The CDR3 DNA sequence: TGTGCCAGCAGTGAACCCCTCAGCGCCGCCGGGGAGCTGTTTTTT. Protein product: CASSEPLSAAGELFF.

The chain combines TRBV7-2 with TRBJ1-1, with a possible D match to TRBD1 (5 bases). V gave up 4 bases and J gave up 5 bases, with 17 bases separating them. CDR3 length equals 15 residues. Germline CDR1 SGHTA, CDR2 FQGNSA. The CDR3 sequence is CASSSQTRAGTEAFF. The CDR3 bases are TGTGCCAGCAGCTCCCAAACCCGGGCAGGGACTGAAGCTTTCTTT.

V usage is TRBV5-1 and J usage is TRBJ2-5, with D perhaps TRBD1 or TRBD2 (5 bases each). The J call is in doubt because the DNA end fits TRBJ2-7 better. This CDR3 spans 13 amino acids. CDR1 is SGHRS, CDR2 YFSETQ, per germline. The CDR3 loop is CASSLERGFEQYF. The CDR3 DNA reads TGCGCCAGCAGCTTGGAGAGGGGATTCGAGCAGTACTTC.

V and J are TRBV30 and TRBJ1-2, with a possible D match to TRBD1 (5 bases). The germline CDR1 and CDR2 sequences are GTSNPN and SVGIG (reference sequence). The CDR3 totals 15 residues. V gave up 2 bases and J gave up 2 bases, with 15 bases separating them. This CDR3 is CAWSHPGPRNYGYTF. CDR3 bases: TGTGCCTGGAGTCACCCAGGGCCTCGGAACTATGGCTACACCTTC.

The V gene is TRBV25-1, the J gene TRBJ2-1; 10 positions agree with TRBD1. The length of the CDR3 is 14 residues. Germline CDR1 and CDR2: MGHDK and SYGVNS. V was pared by 8 bases and J by 7 bases, with 8 bases of the junction left unmatched. CDR3 bases: TGTGCCAGCCCCCGGGACAGGGGAACGAATGAGCAGTTCTTC. It codes for CASPRDRGTNEQFF.

The rearrangement joins TRBV5-1 to TRBJ2-1; TRBD2 aligns across 13 bases. Unmatched junction bases numbered 10, after V lost 0 bases and J lost 4 bases. CDR3 length: 19 amino acids. Germline V lookup: CDR1 SGHRS, CDR2 YFSETQ. CDR3 in DNA: TGCGCCAGCAGCTTGGTATGGAGAGGACTAGCGGGGGTATACAATGAGCAGTTCTTC. This gives the protein CASSLVWRGLAGVYNEQFF.

This chain's CDR3 is CASSQRTGDEKLFF. The CDR3 DNA sequence: TGCGCCAGCAGCCAACGGACAGGCGATGAAAAACTGTTTTTT. V gene TRBV4-3 combines with J gene TRBJ1-4; 7 positions agree with TRBD1. Germline V lookup: CDR1 LGHNA, CDR2 YSLEER. V lost 2 bases to trimming and J lost 6 bases; unmatched junction nucleotides: 3. The CDR3 runs to 14 residues.

The rearrangement uses TRBV9 and TRBJ2-4; D gene uncertain. Germline V gene data show CDR1 as SGDLS and CDR2 as YYNGEE. This CDR3 spans 16 amino acids. Trimming left V 0 bases short and J 9 bases short, with 19 bases between. Here the CDR3 DNA reads TGTGCCAGCAGCGTAGGCCCCCTCGCGGTCCCTGGCATTCAGTACTTC. Translated: CASSVGPLAVPGIQYF.

The chain has TRBV5-1 and TRBJ1-4; 7 bases are a match to TRBD1. This CDR3 region has 14 residues. Germline V gene lookup returns CDR1 SGHRS and CDR2 YFSETQ. V shed 5 bases and J 5 bases; nucleotides not matched to a gene: 6. CDR3 DNA sequence: TGCGCCAGCAGGGGGACAGCGGGGAATGAAAAACTGTTTTTT. It yields the protein CASRGTAGNEKLFF.

The chain has TRBV4-1 and TRBJ2-7; possibly TRBD1 for D (6 bases). Trimming removed 0 bases from V and 3 bases from J, with 12 bases in between. Germline loops: CDR1 MGHRA, CDR2 YSYEKL. The CDR3 sequence is 15 residues long. The CDR3, as DNA: TGCGCCAGCAGCCAAGACCAGGGGCAGTTCTACGAGCAGTACTTC. Its translation: CASSQDQGQFYEQYF.

V usage is TRBV11-2 and J usage is TRBJ2-7, with 8 bases identical to TRBD1. CDR3 size: 17 residues. J was trimmed by 2 bases and V by 7 bases; bases with no gene match: 16. Looked up from germline, CDR1 is SGHAT and CDR2 is FQNNGV. CDR3 in amino acids: CASILGTGGPRPYEQYF. The CDR3 DNA reads TGTGCCAGCATCCTGGGGACAGGAGGACCCCGTCCCTACGAGCAGTACTTC. Using reference TRBV11-2 and TRBJ2-7 for the parts outside the CDR3, the full variable domain is EAGVAQSPRYKIIEKRQSVAFWCNPISGHATLYWYQQILGQGPKLLIQFQNNGVVDDSQLPKDRFSAERLKGVDSTLKIQPAKLEDSAVYLCASILGTGGPRPYEQYFGPGTRLTVT.

CDR3 DNA: TGTGCCAGCAGTCCCCGGACAGGGGTCGGGTCACCCCTCCACTTT. This translates into CASSPRTGVGSPLHF. The chain uses TRBV5-4 and TRBJ1-6, with TRBD1 matching 9 bases. Germline V gene lookup returns CDR1 SGHNT and CDR2 YYREEE (reference sequence). The length of the CDR3 is 15 residues. After removal of 5 bases from V and 10 bases from J, the junction contained 10 bases not matched to a gene.

Judged by abundance, this clone is medium-sized. This chain uses TRBV6-5 with TRBJ2-7; no clear D. Germline V gene lookup returns CDR1 MNHEY and CDR2 SVGAGI. The CDR3 covers 12 residues. V lost 7 bases and J lost 7, with 14 bases in between. The CDR3 protein is CASNSPPAEQYF. CDR3 DNA: TGTGCCAGCAACTCCCCTCCGGCTGAGCAGTACTTC.

The chain uses TRBV5-6 and TRBJ1-1, with 7 bases lining up with TRBD1. Germline lookup yields CDR1 SGHDT and CDR2 YYEEEE. Losses at the gene ends were 4 bases for V and 1 base for J; bases not matched to a gene: 13. The CDR3 runs to 17 residues. In nucleotides, the CDR3 is TGTGCCAGCAGCACCCAAACTTCCGGGACAGAGAACACTGAAGCTTTCTTT. It is translated as CASSTQTSGTENTEAFF.

The rearrangement joins TRBV5-1 to TRBJ2-5, with D perhaps matching TRBD1 (5 bases). The V end was cut by 0 bases, the J end by 1 base, with 13 bases between. Germline V gives CDR1 SGHRS, CDR2 YFSETQ. CDR3 size: 16 residues. The CDR3 is CASSLAGARAQETQYF. The CDR3 DNA follows: TGCGCCAGCAGCTTGGCTGGTGCCAGGGCCCAAGAGACCCAGTACTTC.

V is TRBV9 and J is TRBJ2-2; either TRBD1 or TRBD2 may supply D (5 bases each). V shed 4 bases and J shed 2 bases, with 15 bases lying between them. Germline CDR1 SGDLS, CDR2 YYNGEE. This CDR3 is 16 amino acids long. The CDR3 loop reads CASSPTGRGNTGELFF. The CDR3, as DNA: TGTGCCAGCAGCCCTACGGGAAGGGGAAACACCGGGGAGCTGTTTTTT.

CDR3 sequence: CASSVVNSGTNEQFF. The CDR3 nucleotides are TGTGCCAGCAGCGTAGTAAATAGCGGGACCAATGAGCAGTTCTTC. V is TRBV9 and J is TRBJ2-1, with TRBD2 matching over 8 bases. The ends lost 0 bases at V and 6 bases at J; junction bases unmatched: 5. The germline V gene encodes CDR1 SGDLS and CDR2 YYNGEE. The CDR3 totals 15 residues.

The chain is built from TRBV7-2 and TRBJ1-1; D gene uncertain. This CDR3 comprises 13 residues. V shed 3 bases and J shed 2 bases, with 7 bases lying between them. Germline V gene lookup returns CDR1 SGHTA and CDR2 FQGNSA. CDR3 nucleotides: TGTGCCAGCAGCTTCACTGAAAACACTGAAGCTTTCTTT. Translating it yields CASSFTENTEAFF.

V gene TRBV19 combines with J gene TRBJ1-2; TRBD1 agrees at 7 bases. V lost 6 bases and J lost 1; bases outside the gene matches: 2. The CDR3 is 13 residues long. Germline values: CDR1 LNHDA, CDR2 SQIVND (reference sequence). CDR3 nucleotide sequence: TGTGCCAGTAGACAGGGGCTTAACTATGGCTACACCTTC. Protein: CASRQGLNYGYTF. The full variable domain, in which reference TRBV19 and TRBJ1-2 provide the parts outside the CDR3, is DGGITQSPKYLFRKEGQNVTLSCEQNLNHDAMYWYRQDPGQGLRLIYYSQIVNDFQKGDIAEGYSVSREKKESFPLTVTSAQKNPTAFYLCASRQGLNYGYTFGSGTRLTVV.

This chain joins TRBV6-5 and TRBJ2-6; D gene ambiguous. CDR1 MNHEY and CDR2 SVGAGI come from the germline V gene. V was shortened by 9 bases and J by 2 bases, with 14 bases between the two germline ends. The CDR3 is made up of 15 amino acids. The CDR3 DNA reads as TGTGCCAGTATGGTTTGGCAGACTGGGGCCAACGTCCTGACTTTC. This translates into CASMVWQTGANVLTF.

This rearrangement joins TRBV6-5 to TRBJ1-2; TRBD1 might be the D (5 bases). The CDR3 extends over 15 amino acids. Trimming stripped 0 bases from V and 8 bases from J, with 16 bases between. CDR1 and CDR2 from the germline V gene are MNHEY and SVGAGI. The CDR3 DNA reads as TGTGCCAGCAGTTACTCGATAGGTTTTCGGGGGGGCTACACCTTC. Amino acid sequence: CASSYSIGFRGGYTF.

This clone occurred a few times. V gene TRBV7-2 combines with J gene TRBJ2-1, with 10 bases that match TRBD2. Germline CDR1 SGHTA, CDR2 FQGNSA. J gave up 4 bases and V 2 bases, and 5 bases lay outside the gene matches. CDR3 length: 16 amino acids. This CDR3 is CASSLRTSGAYNEQFF. CDR3 nucleotides: TGTGCCAGCAGCTTACGGACTAGCGGAGCTTACAATGAGCAGTTCTTC.

CDR3 residues: CAWSEQLRKRQHF. Written as DNA, the CDR3 is TGTGCCTGGAGTGAACAGCTAAGGAAAAGGCAGCATTTT. V and J are TRBV30 and TRBJ1-5; D gene unclear. Germline-derived CDR1 and CDR2 are GTSNPN and SVGIG (reference sequence). The CDR3 consists of 13 residues. The ends were cut back, 1 base at V and 13 bases at J, with 17 bases in the middle.

The V gene is TRBV30, the J gene TRBJ2-7; D may match TRBD1 or TRBD2 (5 bases each). V gave up 0 bases and J gave up 3 bases, with 18 bases separating them. The length of the CDR3 is 16 residues. Germline CDR1 is GTSNPN and CDR2 is SVGIG (reference sequence). The CDR3 loop is CAWSVKRGAGYYEQYF. The DNA for the CDR3 is TGTGCCTGGAGTGTAAAACGGGGTGCAGGGTACTACGAGCAGTACTTC.

This chain uses TRBV10-1 with TRBJ2-5; 7 bases map to TRBD2. CDR3 length: 14 residues. After removal of 4 bases from V and 5 bases from J, the junction contained 7 bases not matched to a gene. Germline CDR1 WNHNN, CDR2 SYGVQD (reference sequence). Here the CDR3 DNA reads TGCGCCAGCAGTGTTACCGCGGGAGCGGAGACCCAGTACTTC. Translated: CASSVTAGAETQYF.

The chain combines TRBV6-1 with TRBJ2-5; perhaps TRBD2 as D (7 bases). The germline V and J ends were trimmed by 10 bases and 5 bases, with 17 bases remaining between them. CDR3 length: 13 amino acids. CDR1 and CDR2 (germline): MNHNS, SASEGT. CDR3 region: CATNGGGSETQYF. CDR3 bases: TGTGCCACGAATGGGGGGGGCAGCGAGACCCAGTACTTC.

The chain has TRBV27 and TRBJ1-2; possible D gene TRBD1, 6 bases. V was cut by 6 bases and J by 2 bases, with 16 bases left in between. CDR3 length equals 15 residues. Germline V gene data show CDR1 as MNHEY and CDR2 as SMNVEV (reference sequence). The CDR3 DNA reads TGTGCCAGCAGGATGCTACTGACAGGCAACTATGGCTACACCTTC. Translated: CASRMLLTGNYGYTF.

The V gene is TRBV11-2, the J gene TRBJ2-1, with a tentative D call TRBD2 (5 bases). This CDR3 is built from 16 residues. CDR1 is SGHAT, CDR2 FQNNGV, per germline. V was clipped by 5 bases and J by 10 bases, with 24 bases between them. The CDR3 reads CASSPHGSERLGEQFF. In DNA, the CDR3 is TGTGCCAGCAGCCCCCACGGTAGCGAGAGGTTAGGGGAGCAGTTCTTC.

The V call is TRBV27, the J call TRBJ2-4; 7 bases map to TRBD1. CDR1 and CDR2 from the germline V gene are MNHEY and SMNVEV (reference sequence). The ends lost 3 bases at V and 0 bases at J; junction bases unmatched: 11. This CDR3 is built from 18 residues. The DNA for the CDR3 is TGTGCCAGCAGTTTTCGCCGCCTCACAGGGGAAGCCAAAAACATTCAGTACTTC. It translates to CASSFRRLTGEAKNIQYF.